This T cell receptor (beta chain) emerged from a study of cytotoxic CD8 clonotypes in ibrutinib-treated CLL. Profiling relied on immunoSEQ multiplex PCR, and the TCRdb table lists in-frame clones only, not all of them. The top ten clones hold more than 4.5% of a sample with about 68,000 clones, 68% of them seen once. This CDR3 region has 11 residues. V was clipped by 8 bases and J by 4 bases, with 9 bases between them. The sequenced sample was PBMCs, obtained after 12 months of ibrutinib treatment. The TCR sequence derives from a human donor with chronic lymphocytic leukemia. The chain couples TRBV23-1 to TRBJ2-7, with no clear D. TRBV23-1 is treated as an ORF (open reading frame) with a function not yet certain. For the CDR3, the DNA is TGCGCCAGCGCTCCAAGATACGAGCAGTACTTC. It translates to CASAPRYEQYF.